The 5 T cell receptor beta chains given below trace back to one sample, sequenced in a study of T cell responses to AZD1222 COVID-19 vaccine. Sequencing was performed with immunoSEQ multiplex PCR; in TCRdb, only in-frame clones are kept and a portion is missing. Of some 140,000 clones detected, 80% to 90% appear once; the ten largest clones hold 5.5% to 6.5%. This specimen consisted of peripheral blood, obtained on day 0 of AZD1222 vaccination. Receptor source: an adult in good health.

V usage is TRBV10-3 and J usage is TRBJ2-3; the match to TRBD1 covers 10 bases. CDR3 length equals 18 residues. V lost 5 bases to trimming and J lost 2 bases; unmatched junction nucleotides: 13. Germline V lookup: CDR1 ENHRY, CDR2 SYGVKD. CDR3 bases: TGTGCCATCAGTCCTTTATACGGGGACAGGGGTAACACAGATACGCAGTATTTT. Amino acid sequence: CAISPLYGDRGNTDTQYF.

This clone is a singleton in its sample. The rearrangement links TRBV11-2 to TRBJ2-1; weak D call: TRBD2 (6 bases). Trimming took off 6 bases at V and 3 bases at J, with 12 bases between the two ends. CDR3 length equals 14 residues. The germline V gene has CDR1 SGHAT and CDR2 FQNNGV. CDR3 sequence: CASRVGLVYNEQFF. In nucleotides, the CDR3 is TGTGCCAGCAGGGTGGGACTCGTCTACAATGAGCAGTTCTTC.

The V gene is TRBV4-3, the J gene TRBJ2-1; no clear D gene. Germline-derived CDR1 and CDR2 are LGHNA and YSLEER. This CDR3 has 14 residues. Trimming stripped 0 bases from V and 5 bases from J, with 8 bases between. The CDR3 nucleotides are TGCGCCAGCAGCCAAGATAGGAGCCACAATGAGCAGTTCTTC. This sequence encodes CASSQDRSHNEQFF.

The rearrangement joins TRBV5-5 to TRBJ1-4; no clear D gene. The CDR3 is 16 amino acids. V lost 2 bases to trimming and J lost 3 bases, with 14 bases between them. Germline V gene data show CDR1 as SGHKS and CDR2 as YYEKEE (reference sequence). Written as DNA, the CDR3 is TGTGCCAGCAGCTTAGGGCTGGCCAGATCTAATGAAAAACTGTTTTTT. Protein: CASSLGLARSNEKLFF.

The chain combines TRBV2 with TRBJ2-1; 7 nucleotides align to TRBD1. Germline assignment: CDR1 SNHLY and CDR2 FYNNEI. Unmatched junction bases numbered 3, after V lost 6 bases and J lost 7 bases. CDR3 size: 12 residues. CDR3 sequence reads: CASSDRANEQFF. The CDR3 DNA is TGTGCCAGCAGCGACAGGGCTAATGAGCAGTTCTTC.